These 30 T cell receptor beta chains came from one sample sequenced in a study of OX40 agonist ivuxolimab in advanced cancers. TCRdb keeps only in-frame clones here, not all; method: immunoSEQ multiplex PCR. Of around 50,000 clones listed, about 85% are singletons. This specimen was CD4+ or CD8+ T cells sorted from blood, taken in a trial of the OX40 agonist ivuxolimab. All receptors come from an adult with an advanced solid tumor such as melanoma, head and neck, liver or kidney cancer.

The rearrangement uses TRBV11-2 and TRBJ2-1; D is ambiguous. Trimming took off 0 bases at V and 8 bases at J, with 17 bases between the two ends. Germline V gene data show CDR1 as SGHAT and CDR2 as FQNNGV. The CDR3 runs 16 residues. The CDR3 loop reads CASSLDHLPTYDEQFF. CDR3 nucleotide sequence: TGTGCCAGCAGCTTAGATCATCTTCCGACATACGATGAGCAGTTCTTC.

The V call is TRBV5-8, the J call TRBJ2-7; D is unresolved. The CDR3 sequence is 14 residues long. CDR1 is SGHTS, CDR2 YDEGEE, per germline. V was pared by 2 bases and J by 2 bases, with 11 bases between. The CDR3 region has the DNA TGTGCCAGCAGCTTAGGTAGGGATCCCTACGAGCAGTACTTC. Translating it yields CASSLGRDPYEQYF.

The chain's CDR3 is CASSQQGHSNQPQHF. The CDR3 DNA follows: TGCGCCAGCAGCCAGCAGGGACATAGCAATCAGCCCCAGCATTTT. The chain combines TRBV4-1 with TRBJ1-5; a possible D gene is TRBD1 (6 bases). The CDR3 is 15 residues long. The germline gives CDR1 MGHRA, CDR2 YSYEKL. V was shortened by 3 bases and J by 0 bases, with 9 bases between the two germline ends.

The chain combines TRBV2 with TRBJ1-4; 9 bases fit TRBD1. V trimming: 6 bases; J trimming: 7 bases; junction bases outside the gene matches: 6. The germline V gene has CDR1 SNHLY and CDR2 FYNNEI. This CDR3 spans 14 amino acids. CDR3 sequence (DNA): TGTGCCAGCAGAGGGACAGGGTCGGGTGAAAAACTGTTTTTT. Encoded protein: CASRGTGSGEKLFF.

The chain has TRBV28 and TRBJ2-1; D gene uncertain. CDR3 length equals 13 residues. Germline values: CDR1 MDHEN, CDR2 SYDVKM. V was trimmed by 3 bases and J by 12 bases, leaving 15 bases between them. CDR3 in amino acids: CASSLGNYPVQFF. The CDR3, as DNA: TGTGCCAGCAGTTTGGGAAACTACCCAGTGCAGTTCTTC.

The rearrangement links TRBV7-6 to TRBJ1-1; D not resolved. Trimming removed 4 bases at V and 4 bases at J, with 7 bases between. There are 12 residues in the CDR3. The V gene's germline CDR1 is SGHVS and CDR2 FNYEAQ. CDR3 in amino acids: CASSSGGTEAFF. The CDR3 region has the DNA TGTGCCAGCAGCTCAGGAGGCACTGAAGCTTTCTTT.

V gene TRBV27 combines with J gene TRBJ2-7, with 7 bases fitting TRBD1. V was pared by 7 bases and J by 5 bases, with 5 bases of the junction left unmatched. CDR3 size: 12 residues. Germline CDR1 is MNHEY and CDR2 is SMNVEV (reference sequence). The CDR3 bases are TGTGCCAGCACCGACAGGGTGGACGAGCAGTACTTC. It translates to CASTDRVDEQYF.

This clone is labeled as medium-sized (0.01 to 0.1%). The chain employs TRBV4-1 and TRBJ1-1; D ambiguous. V lost 1 base, J lost 1 base, and 4 bases lay in between. Germline V CDR1 and CDR2: MGHRA, YSYEKL. The CDR3 runs 13 residues. Written as DNA, the CDR3 is TGCGCCAGCAGCCAAGGGTCGAACACTGAAGCTTTCTTT. This gives the protein CASSQGSNTEAFF.

V and J are TRBV4-1 and TRBJ2-7; TRBD1 is a possible D gene (5 bases). The CDR3 totals 18 residues. The V and J ends lost 0 bases and 0 bases respectively, with 18 bases between them. Germline V lookup: CDR1 MGHRA, CDR2 YSYEKL. The CDR3 sequence is CASSQEGPDIGGSYEQYF. The CDR3 DNA sequence: TGCGCCAGCAGCCAAGAAGGTCCGGACATCGGCGGCTCCTACGAGCAGTACTTC.

The V and J genes are TRBV10-3 and TRBJ1-1, with TRBD1 matching 7 bases. This CDR3 has 18 residues. Germline-derived CDR1 and CDR2 are ENHRY and SYGVKD. J lost 4 bases, V lost 3 bases, and 17 bases had no gene match. CDR3 sequence reads: CAISDTGTGTESSTEAFF. As DNA, the CDR3 is TGTGCCATCAGTGATACGGGCACAGGGACAGAGAGCAGCACTGAAGCTTTCTTT.

J is TRBJ2-4 and V is TRBV19; TRBD2 matches at 10 bases. V lost 7 bases to trimming and J lost 1 base; unmatched junction nucleotides: 10. Germline lookup yields CDR1 LNHDA and CDR2 SQIVND (reference sequence). The CDR3 is 17 residues long. The CDR3 spells CASKASGGAWAKNIQYF. The CDR3 DNA follows: TGTGCCAGTAAGGCTAGCGGGGGCGCCTGGGCCAAAAACATTCAGTACTTC.

The chain links TRBV5-1 to TRBJ2-2; unclear D gene. The CDR3 is made up of 11 amino acids. V was shortened by 6 bases and J by 8 bases, with 8 bases between the two germline ends. The germline CDR1 and CDR2 sequences are SGHRS and YFSETQ. CDR3 coding DNA: TGCGCCAGCACCCTTACGGGGGAGCTGTTTTTT. Protein sequence: CASTLTGELFF.

The chain employs TRBV19 and TRBJ1-1; D possibly corresponds to TRBD1 (5 bases). Germline CDR1 reads LNHDA; CDR2 reads SQIVND (reference sequence). This CDR3 is 12 amino acids long. Trimming pared 3 bases from V and 6 bases from J, leaving 8 bases between. The chain's CDR3 is CASSMGTPEAFF. CDR3 nucleotides: TGTGCCAGTAGTATGGGGACCCCTGAAGCTTTCTTT. Full variable domain (remainder filled in from reference TRBV19 and TRBJ1-1): DGGITQSPKYLFRKEGQNVTLSCEQNLNHDAMYWYRQDPGQGLRLIYYSQIVNDFQKGDIAEGYSVSREKKESFPLTVTSAQKNPTAFYLCASSMGTPEAFFGQGTRLTVV.

Here the CDR3 DNA reads TGTGCCAGCAGCCCACTCAGGGGGCAAGAGGCCTACGAGCAGTACGTC. Its translation is CASSPLRGQEAYEQYV. The chain carries TRBV11-2 and TRBJ2-7; 8 nucleotides line up with TRBD1. The J segment lost 2 bases and the V segment lost 5 bases, leaving 11 bases of the junction unmatched. Germline CDR1 SGHAT, CDR2 FQNNGV. CDR3 length: 16 residues.

The genes are TRBV27 and TRBJ2-2; 9 nucleotides line up with TRBD2. Germline CDR1 is MNHEY and CDR2 is SMNVEV (reference sequence). V lost 0 bases and J lost 5; bases outside the gene matches: 4. The CDR3 sequence is 16 residues long. The CDR3 region is CASSLSGTSRTGELFF. Written as DNA, the CDR3 is TGTGCCAGCAGTTTATCGGGGACTAGCCGAACCGGGGAGCTGTTTTTT.

The chain uses TRBV7-3 and TRBJ2-7; 9 positions match TRBD1. V lost 5 bases, J lost 4 bases, and 3 bases stayed unmatched. Germline values: CDR1 SGHTA, CDR2 FQGTGA. This CDR3 has 13 residues. The CDR3 sequence: CASSRGQGYEQYF. CDR3 coding DNA: TGTGCCAGCAGCCGGGGACAGGGTTACGAGCAGTACTTC.

This clone was seen more than once but under ten times. The chain recombines TRBV5-4 with TRBJ1-1, with D perhaps TRBD1 (5 bases). V dropped 6 bases and J dropped 3 bases, with 12 bases sitting between them. The germline V gene has CDR1 SGHNT and CDR2 YYREEE (reference sequence). This CDR3 has 13 residues. CDR3 sequence reads: CASTLWGYTEAFF. Here the CDR3 DNA reads TGTGCCAGCACCCTTTGGGGCTACACTGAAGCTTTCTTT.

The V and J genes are TRBV6-5 and TRBJ1-1; possible D gene TRBD1, 5 bases. V lost 0 bases to trimming and J lost 5 bases, with 13 bases between them. There are 15 residues in the CDR3. Looked up from germline, CDR1 is MNHEY and CDR2 is SVGAGI. The CDR3 DNA sequence: TGTGCCAGCAGTTACTCGGGCGAGGGGCCTACTGAAGCTTTCTTT. This gives the protein CASSYSGEGPTEAFF.

V is TRBV5-5 and J is TRBJ1-1; no reliable D call. The CDR3 spans 13 residues. From germline, CDR1 is SGHKS and CDR2 YYEKEE (reference sequence). V lost 6 bases and J 0 bases, leaving 9 bases between the germline ends. The CDR3 DNA sequence: TGTGCCAGCAATAAGGATCTGAACACTGAAGCTTTCTTT. Translation: CASNKDLNTEAFF.

This chain connects TRBV10-3 to TRBJ2-5; 9 bases align to TRBD1. The junction had 10 bases not matched to a gene; V was cut back by 3 bases and J by 5 bases. This CDR3 is 16 amino acids long. CDR1 ENHRY and CDR2 SYGVKD come from the germline V gene. For the CDR3, the DNA is TGTGCCATCAGTGACGGGGACAGGGTGCAGGTGGAGACCCAGTACTTC. This sequence encodes CAISDGDRVQVETQYF.

This rearrangement joins TRBV4-1 to TRBJ2-2; 7 positions agree with TRBD1. The CDR3 runs to 16 residues. J was trimmed by 0 bases and V by 6 bases; bases with no gene match: 7. Germline V gene sequence: CDR1 MGHRA, CDR2 YSYEKL. The CDR3: CASSPTGYANTGELFF. CDR3 DNA sequence: TGCGCCAGCAGTCCGACAGGGTACGCGAACACCGGGGAGCTGTTTTTT.

J is TRBJ2-1 and V is TRBV7-3, with D tentatively TRBD1 (6 bases). The germline V and J ends were trimmed by 1 base and 4 bases, with 11 bases remaining between them. Per germline, CDR1 SGHTA and CDR2 FQGTGA. The CDR3 spans 15 residues. The CDR3 nucleotides are TGTGCCAGCAGCTTAAGGAAAACAGGGTACAATGAGCAGTTCTTC. Translating it yields CASSLRKTGYNEQFF.

This clone occurred a few times. The chain recombines TRBV19 with TRBJ2-7; perhaps TRBD1 as D (6 bases). The CDR3 totals 14 residues. CDR1 is LNHDA and CDR2 is SQIVND in the germline V gene (reference sequence). Deletions cut 5 bases from V and 6 bases from J, with 17 bases between. For the CDR3, the DNA is TGTGCCAGTAGTTTAGTGGACAGACTTGGCGAGCAGTACTTC. Translated: CASSLVDRLGEQYF.

This chain uses TRBV10-3 with TRBJ2-3, with D maybe TRBD2 (6 bases). The CDR3 is made up of 15 amino acids. The ends were cut back, 2 bases at V and 5 bases at J, with 14 bases in the middle. Germline V gene lookup returns CDR1 ENHRY and CDR2 SYGVKD. The chain's CDR3 is CAISEPGLLGDTQYF. DNA for the CDR3: TGTGCCATCAGTGAGCCGGGACTCCTGGGAGATACGCAGTATTTT.

The J gene is TRBJ2-1, the V gene TRBV7-2; 7 bases fit TRBD1. The length of the CDR3 is 15 residues. V shed 1 base and J 6 bases; nucleotides not matched to a gene: 6. Germline V gene data show CDR1 as SGHTA and CDR2 as FQGNSA. The CDR3 DNA sequence: TGTGCCAGCAGCTTAGGGGCGACAGGGTCCAATGAGCAGTTCTTC. This translates into CASSLGATGSNEQFF.

This chain uses TRBV4-1 with TRBJ2-7; 9 bases agree with TRBD2. Germline V gene lookup returns CDR1 MGHRA and CDR2 YSYEKL. The J segment lost 1 base and the V segment lost 1 base, leaving 2 bases of the junction unmatched. This CDR3 has 15 residues. Written as DNA, the CDR3 is TGCGCCAGCAGCCAAGGCCTAGCGGGGTCCTACGAGCAGTACTTC. Its translation: CASSQGLAGSYEQYF.

Concerning this clone itself: Other DNA sequences in the sample encode the same CDR3. CDR3 in amino acids: CASSYSEGTLGLFF. In DNA, the CDR3 is TGTGCCAGCAGTTACTCGGAAGGGACTCTGGGGCTGTTTTTT. The chain employs TRBV6-5 and TRBJ2-2, with a tentative D call TRBD2 (6 bases). The germline gives CDR1 MNHEY, CDR2 SVGAGI. V was pared by 0 bases and J by 13 bases, with 15 bases between. CDR3 length: 14 amino acids.

The chain has TRBV9 and TRBJ1-6; D is uncertain. The CDR3 consists of 12 residues. V was shortened by 0 bases and J by 10 bases, with 5 bases between the two germline ends. Germline assignment: CDR1 SGDLS and CDR2 YYNGEE. This CDR3 is CASSVANSPLHF. CDR3 sequence (DNA): TGTGCCAGCAGCGTAGCTAACTCACCCCTCCACTTT. Looking up the rest from reference TRBV9 and TRBJ1-6 gives the full variable domain: DSGVTQTPKHLITATGQRVTLRCSPRSGDLSVYWYQQSLDQGLQFLIQYYNGEERAKGNILERFSAQQFPDLHSELNLSSLELGDSALYFCASSVANSPLHFGNGTRLTVT.

CDR3 bases: TGTGCCAGCAGCTTATACAACGCCTACGAGCAGTACGTC. Protein: CASSLYNAYEQYV. The rearrangement links TRBV11-1 to TRBJ2-7; D is uncertain. The CDR3 runs 13 residues. Germline V gene lookup returns CDR1 SGHAT and CDR2 FQDESV (reference sequence). V was cut by 2 bases and J by 2 bases, with 7 bases left in between.

The rearrangement links TRBV6-5 to TRBJ2-3; either TRBD1 or TRBD2 may supply D (5 bases each). The V end lost 0 bases, the J end lost 2 bases, and 12 bases lay between the germline ends. Germline CDR1 and CDR2: MNHEY and SVGAGI. The CDR3 sequence is 16 residues long. The CDR3 loop is CASSYSWDGDTDTQYF. CDR3 sequence (DNA): TGTGCCAGCAGTTACTCATGGGACGGGGACACAGATACGCAGTATTTT.